This TCR beta chain originates from a study of post-analysis software for immune sequencing data. At the level of the study: Some patients lacked subtype; others had relapsing-remitting, secondary progressive or progressive-relapsing disease.

Trimming stripped 2 bases from V and 0 bases from J, with 12 bases between. There are 16 residues in the CDR3. In germline, CDR1 is LGHNA, CDR2 YNFKEQ. Whole-study results and caveats: Patients showed TRBV5-6, TRBV5-1 and TRBV20-1 among about five TRBV segments more frequent than in controls. Controls had significantly higher normalized Chao1 diversity than multiple sclerosis patients.

On this clonotype: Its antigen is undetermined.

Presence of unique molecular identifiers characterized the TCR beta cDNA libraries. From the PCR reads, TCRdb called clonotypes with MiXCR, one entry per CDR3 protein. Of approximately 770,000 distinct CDR3 sequences detected, around 42% appear once; the ten largest clones hold approximately 4.4%. This chain connects TRBV4-2 to TRBJ2-3, with D tentatively TRBD1 (6 bases). This sequence originates from a girl aged 5-17 years with multiple sclerosis. The sequenced material came from blood. The CDR3, as DNA: TGTGCCAGCAGCCAACGGACAGCCTCTAGCACAGATACGCAGTATTTT. It codes for CASSQRTASSTDTQYF.